Here is one T cell receptor (beta chain) with its context. The repertoire was sequenced with immunoSEQ multiplex PCR; TCRdb's copy has only in-frame clones and lacks some. Found here are about 88,000 clones, 87% of them singletons; the top ten hold more than 14%. The data stem from a study of blood T cell repertoires in COVID-19. This CDR3 comprises 16 residues. CDR1 SGHTA and CDR2 FQGNSA come from the germline V gene. V lost 5 bases and J lost 4; bases outside the gene matches: 13. The sequenced material came from peripheral blood. The rearrangement uses TRBV7-2 and TRBJ1-1; 7 nucleotides match TRBD1. The TCR comes from a male donor with acute or convalescent COVID-19. CDR3 residues: CASSLGGQTRGTEAFF. The CDR3 bases are TGTGCCAGCAGCCTAGGGGGACAGACACGAGGCACTGAAGCTTTCTTT.